A selection of T cell receptor beta chains follows, all from one sample in a study of blood T cell repertoires in COVID-19. The table came from immunoSEQ multiplex PCR; TCRdb's copy has only in-frame clones and leaves some out. The sample has 150,000 to 200,000 clones, around 90% seen once. Input material: peripheral blood. The receptors derive from a woman aged 45-65 years with acute or convalescent COVID-19. CDR3s include the opening cysteine and the closing phenylalanine or tryptophan. A D gene is named only where the DNA matches it firmly. Expanded clones get a size class; other rows say once, few or many, or leave the size out.

>-|TRBJ1-2|-|TRBV20-1
CSAASNSGYTF
TGCAGTGCCGCGTCCAACTCGGGCTACACCTTC
>-|TRBJ2-1|TRBD2|TRBV7-8
CASSRSSGKNEQFF
TGTGCCAGCAGCAGGTCCAGCGGGAAAAATGAGCAGTTCTTC
>-|TRBJ1-2|TRBD1|TRBV4-3
CASSQDRGDRGTYGYTF
TGCGCCAGCAGCCAAGATAGGGGGGACAGGGGGACCTATGGCTACACCTTC
>-|TRBJ2-7|-|TRBV27
CASSLKGAQVPYEQYF
TGTGCCAGCAGTCTCAAAGGGGCCCAGGTCCCGTACGAGCAGTACTTC
>once|TRBJ1-4|-|TRBV9
CASSPSPMEGIELFF
TGTGCCAGCAGCCCGTCCCCTATGGAGGGAATAGAACTGTTTTTT
>-|TRBJ2-7|-|TRBV5-1
CASSPGGSGNPWQYF
TGCGCCAGCAGCCCTGGTGGTAGCGGTAACCCCTGGCAGTACTTC
>-|TRBJ2-6|TRBD1|TRBV7-3
CASSPTGAGGVLTF
TGTGCCAGCAGCCCGACAGGGGCGGGCGGCGTCCTGACTTTC
>-|TRBJ1-2|-|TRBV6-2/TRBV6-3
CASSYDGYYGYTF
TGTGCCAGCAGTTATGACGGGTACTATGGCTACACCTTC
>-|TRBJ2-5|-|TRBV10-3
CATRAGTGPETQYF
TGTGCCACCCGTGCGGGGACGGGTCCGGAGACCCAGTACTTC
>once|TRBJ2-7|-|TRBV19
CASSIVTGSYEQYF
TGTGCCAGTAGTATAGTTACAGGTTCCTACGAGCAGTACTTC
>-|TRBJ1-4|TRBD1|TRBV6-5
CAVGQGREKLFF
TGTGCCGTAGGACAGGGACGTGAAAAACTGTTTTTT
>-|TRBJ2-2|TRBD2|TRBV5-1
CASSPSSGWLAGELFF
TGCGCCAGCAGCCCGTCTAGCGGTTGGTTGGCCGGGGAGCTGTTTTTT
>-|TRBJ1-2|-|TRBV7-9
CASSPLGGREDYGYTF
TGTGCCAGCAGCCCGCTGGGCGGGAGGGAAGACTATGGCTACACCTTC
>-|TRBJ1-3|-|TRBV27
CASSLRGSGNTIYF
TGTGCCAGCAGTTTAAGGGGGTCTGGAAACACCATATATTTT
>-|TRBJ1-1|-|TRBV2
CASSETAGAENTEAFF
TGTGCCAGCAGTGAAACCGCAGGGGCCGAGAACACTGAAGCTTTCTTT
>-|TRBJ1-3|-|TRBV3-1/TRBV3-2
CASSQSGNTIYF
TGTGCCAGCAGCCAGAGTGGAAACACCATATATTTT
>-|TRBJ1-5|TRBD1|TRBV7-9
CASSLYGGTGGNQPQHF
TGTGCCAGCAGCTTATATGGGGGGACAGGGGGCAATCAGCCCCAGCATTTT
>-|TRBJ2-2|TRBD2|TRBV7-2
CASSLELAGAGELFF
TGTGCCAGCAGCTTAGAACTAGCGGGAGCCGGGGAGCTGTTTTTT
>-|TRBJ1-2|-|TRBV9
CASSAKDRANYGYTF
TGTGCCAGCAGCGCGAAGGACAGAGCTAACTATGGCTACACCTTC
>-|TRBJ1-1|-|TRBV6-5
CASLEVGAFF
TGTGCCAGCCTAGAAGTCGGGGCTTTCTTT
>-|TRBJ1-5|-|TRBV7-9
CASSTHVNSNQPQHF
TGTGCCAGCAGCACTCACGTAAATAGCAATCAGCCCCAGCATTTT
>-|TRBJ2-3|TRBD2|TRBV11-3
CASSSGTSGGVTDTQYF
TGTGCCAGCAGCTCCGGGACTAGCGGGGGGGTCACAGATACGCAGTATTTT
>-|TRBJ1-1|-|TRBV7-2
CASRLQANVPEAFF
TGTGCCAGCAGACTACAGGCAAACGTGCCTGAAGCTTTCTTT
>-|TRBJ1-2|-|TRBV7-2
CASSLTQLQGVYGYTF
TGTGCCAGCAGCTTAACCCAATTACAGGGCGTCTATGGCTACACCTTC
>-|TRBJ2-7|TRBD2|TRBV9
CASSVDGTSSYEQYF
TGTGCCAGCAGCGTAGACGGGACTAGCTCCTACGAGCAGTACTTC
>few|TRBJ1-6|TRBD1|TRBV4-2
CASSQEWTGVNSPLHF
TGTGCCAGCAGCCAAGAGTGGACAGGGGTTAATTCACCCCTCCACTTT
>-|TRBJ2-2|TRBD1|TRBV9
CASSLQGAGGELFF
TGTGCCAGCAGCTTACAGGGGGCAGGCGGGGAGCTGTTTTTT
>-|TRBJ2-3|TRBD1|TRBV5-6
CASSLDRSYSDTQYF
TGTGCCAGCAGTCTGGACAGGTCTTATTCAGATACGCAGTATTTT
>-|TRBJ2-7|TRBD1|TRBV7-2
CATSGGQGRYEQYF
TGTGCCACCTCAGGGGGACAGGGGAGATACGAGCAGTACTTC
>few|TRBJ2-1|TRBD2|TRBV24-1
CATSDHTQGTSGGSYNEQFF
TGTGCCACCAGCGACCACACCCAGGGGACTAGCGGGGGCTCCTACAATGAGCAGTTCTTC
>-|TRBJ2-7|TRBD2|TRBV5-1
CASSIHPRPLAGVQYEQYF
TGCGCCAGCAGCATCCATCCCCGGCCTCTAGCGGGGGTCCAGTATGAGCAGTACTTC
>-|TRBJ1-5|-|TRBV9
CASSGDTNQPQHF
TGTGCCAGCAGCGGGGACACCAATCAGCCCCAGCATTTT
>-|TRBJ2-3|TRBD2|TRBV5-4
CASSLGASGGPVDTQYF
TGTGCCAGCAGCTTAGGGGCTAGCGGGGGACCAGTCGATACGCAGTATTTT